The 20 T cell receptor beta chains presented below share a single source sample, sequenced in a study of T-cell memory formation after mild COVID-19. Each CDR3 protein gets one entry after TCRdb re-called the 5' RACE reads with MiXCR. The profile covers about 27,000 distinct CDR3 sequences, with less than 7.5% appearing a single time and 13% to 15% taken by the ten largest. Sequences were obtained from PBMCs or a T cell subset sorted from them (not recorded which). These receptors were taken from an adult woman who had mild COVID-19 (a few samples of this study predate the infection). Cell type and time point are not known.

CDR3 nucleotides: TGTGCCAGTAGTATCGAGGGACAACTCTATGGCTACACCTTC. Its protein is CASSIEGQLYGYTF. The rearrangement joins TRBV19 to TRBJ1-2, with a weak D call TRBD1 (6 bases). The CDR3 totals 14 residues. From germline, CDR1 is LNHDA and CDR2 SQIVND (reference sequence). Trimming took off 3 bases at V and 4 bases at J, with 12 bases between the two ends.

There are many counts of this clonotype. The J gene is TRBJ1-1, the V gene TRBV25-1; D call uncertain. Germline CDR1 MGHDK, CDR2 SYGVNS. The germline V and J ends were trimmed by 3 bases and 11 bases, with 13 bases remaining between them. This CDR3 comprises 12 residues. This CDR3 is CASSDSTSRAFF. The DNA of the CDR3 is TGTGCCAGCAGTGATAGTACCTCTCGGGCTTTCTTT.

This clonotype is medium-sized within its sample. J is TRBJ2-3 and V is TRBV5-1; the match to TRBD2 covers 11 bases. The germline V gene has CDR1 SGHRS and CDR2 YFSETQ. There are 17 residues in the CDR3. Trimming at V came to 0 bases and at J to 2 bases, leaving 5 bases not matched to a gene. The CDR3 DNA follows: TGCGCCAGCAGCTTGGAGGCTAGCGGGGGGCCCACAGATACGCAGTATTTT. Translating gives CASSLEASGGPTDTQYF.

The rearrangement links TRBV7-6 to TRBJ2-5, with D maybe TRBD2 (7 bases). Germline loops: CDR1 SGHVS, CDR2 FNYEAQ. V shed 4 bases and J shed 4 bases, with 16 bases lying between them. The CDR3 is 15 amino acids. The CDR3 region has the DNA TGTGCCAGCAGCTCCCCGGGGGGCTGGGGAGAGACCCAGTACTTC. Encoded protein: CASSSPGGWGETQYF.

Many counts were recorded for this clonotype. The V call is TRBV20-1, the J call TRBJ2-1, with D tentatively TRBD1 (5 bases). Trimming shortened V by 6 bases and J by 1 base, and 25 bases separated the two germline ends. The length of the CDR3 is 18 residues. Germline CDR1 DFQATT, CDR2 SNEGSKA (reference sequence). This chain's CDR3 is CSATPDWASGLSYNEQFF. Here the CDR3 DNA reads TGCAGTGCCACCCCCGACTGGGCGTCAGGGTTGTCCTACAATGAGCAGTTCTTC.

The table lists this clonotype with many counts. The chain has TRBV7-9 and TRBJ2-7, with TRBD2 matching 9 bases. The CDR3 length is 13 residues. CDR1 SEHNR and CDR2 FQNEAQ come from the germline V gene (reference sequence). After removal of 8 bases from V and 6 bases from J, the junction contained 8 bases not matched to a gene. The CDR3, as DNA: TGTGCCAGCCTGGCTAGCGGGGCCGGCGAGCAGTACTTC. It encodes CASLASGAGEQYF.

This clonotype was seen at least ten times. The chain links TRBV6-6 to TRBJ2-4; TRBD1 agrees at 9 bases. V dropped 7 bases and J dropped 3; count of bases not matched to a gene: 13. The CDR3 sequence is 17 residues long. Germline lookup yields CDR1 MNHNY and CDR2 SVGAGI (reference sequence). CDR3 nucleotide sequence: TGTGCCAGCAACCATCCACAGGGGGCTGAGGACAAAAACATTCAGTACTTC. This gives the protein CASNHPQGAEDKNIQYF.

This clonotype showed up many times. The chain uses TRBV7-3 and TRBJ2-3, with D possibly TRBD1 on 7 matching bases. V lost 0 bases, J lost 0 bases, and 16 bases lay in between. In germline, CDR1 is SGHTA, CDR2 FQGTGA. The CDR3 extends over 18 amino acids. CDR3 amino acids: CASSLTSGGGGSTDTQYF. The CDR3 bases are TGTGCCAGCAGCTTAACGTCAGGAGGGGGCGGTAGCACAGATACGCAGTATTTT.

In this sample, this clonotype turned up many times. The chain employs TRBV6-5 and TRBJ2-7; 8 bases agree with TRBD1. In germline, CDR1 is MNHEY, CDR2 SVGAGI. This CDR3 has 14 residues. After removal of 6 bases from V and 2 bases from J, the junction contained 6 bases not matched to a gene. The CDR3 bases are TGTGCCAGCAGCCTCAGGGGGCTCGCCTACGAGCAGTACTTC. The encoded protein is CASSLRGLAYEQYF.

This clonotype has at least ten counts. For the CDR3, the DNA is TGTGCCACCAGTGATTCTAGACTAGCGGAATTCAATGAGCAGTTCTTC. This sequence encodes CATSDSRLAEFNEQFF. V and J are TRBV24-1 and TRBJ2-1; TRBD2 aligns across 9 bases. The CDR3 loop spans 16 amino acids. CDR1 is KGHDR and CDR2 is SFDVKD in the germline V gene. V trimming: 2 bases; J trimming: 6 bases; junction bases outside the gene matches: 7.

Regarding this clonotype: This clone may be a read error of a much larger clone one base away. Given the absence of the conserved phenylalanine or tryptophan at the CDR3 end, a read error is likely. The genes are TRBV4-1 and TRBJ1-2; TRBD1 aligns across 12 bases. The ends lost 1 base at V and 7 bases at J; junction bases unmatched: 10. Germline-derived CDR1 and CDR2 are MGHRA and YSYEKL. This CDR3 contains 17 residues. CDR3 sequence (DNA): TGCGCCAGCAGCCAAGGGCCTCTGGGACAGGGGGCCCCTGGCTACACCTTA. Encoded protein: CASSQGPLGQGAPGYTL.

This clonotype came up many times. The chain combines TRBV12-3 or TRBV12-4 with TRBJ1-1; weak D call: TRBD1 (5 bases). V was cut by 7 bases and J by 3 bases, with 21 bases left in between. This CDR3 comprises 16 residues. This CDR3 reads CASNPYPQGRDTEAFF. The CDR3 bases are TGTGCCAGCAATCCTTACCCCCAGGGTAGGGACACTGAAGCTTTCTTT.

At least ten counts were recorded for this clonotype. The chain uses TRBV7-6 and TRBJ1-1; 8 bases fit TRBD1. This CDR3 region has 15 residues. After removal of 2 bases from V and 6 bases from J, the junction contained 8 bases not matched to a gene. Germline V gene data show CDR1 as SGHVS and CDR2 as FNYEAQ. CDR3 bases: TGTGCCAGCAGCTTACTTACAGGGGGGCTGTCTGAAGCTTTCTTT. Protein product: CASSLLTGGLSEAFF.

This clonotype showed up many times. The chain employs TRBV12-3 or TRBV12-4 and TRBJ2-6; D unresolved. With 4 bases removed from V and 0 bases from J, the gap between germline ends came to 7 bases. The length of the CDR3 is 15 residues. CDR3 protein: CASSSRTSGANVLTF. CDR3 DNA sequence: TGTGCCAGCAGTTCACGGACCTCTGGGGCCAACGTCCTGACTTTC.

This clonotype was counted ten times or more. The chain couples TRBV20-1 to TRBJ1-2, with D perhaps matching TRBD1 (5 bases). The V and J ends lost 0 bases and 8 bases respectively, with 22 bases between them. The length of the CDR3 is 16 residues. Germline V gene sequence: CDR1 DFQATT, CDR2 SNEGSKA (reference sequence). The CDR3 sequence is CSARDLIWTLGRGYTF. The CDR3 DNA is TGCAGTGCTAGAGACCTGATATGGACACTCGGAAGGGGCTACACCTTC.

This clonotype has at least ten counts. J is TRBJ2-1 and V is TRBV12-3 or TRBV12-4, with a possible D match to TRBD2 (7 bases). The V end was cut by 3 bases, the J end by 6 bases, with 15 bases between. The CDR3 runs 15 residues. CDR3 region: CASSFAGAAPNEQFF. The CDR3 DNA reads as TGTGCCAGCAGTTTCGCGGGGGCCGCCCCCAATGAGCAGTTCTTC.

This clonotype was detected ten times or more. This sequence joins TRBV30 and TRBJ1-2; 9 bases align to TRBD1. Germline CDR1 and CDR2: GTSNPN and SVGIG (reference sequence). V shed 5 bases, J shed 4 bases, and the junction held 5 bases outside the gene matches. The CDR3 loop spans 13 amino acids. The CDR3 protein is CAWQGQGFYGYTF. CDR3 DNA: TGTGCCTGGCAGGGACAGGGTTTCTATGGCTACACCTTC.

This clonotype was seen many times. This chain connects TRBV4-1 to TRBJ1-6; D is undetermined. V lost 2 bases and J lost 9, with 17 bases in between. Per the germline V gene, CDR1 is MGHRA and CDR2 is YSYEKL. CDR3 length: 16 amino acids. CDR3 amino acids: CASSQSRAEGSSPLHF. CDR3 DNA: TGCGCCAGCAGCCAAAGCAGAGCAGAAGGAAGTTCACCCCTCCACTTT.

As regards this clonotype: With a much larger clone just one base away, this may be a read error. V gene TRBV24-1 combines with J gene TRBJ1-2; unclear D gene. The germline V gene encodes CDR1 KGHDR and CDR2 SFDVKD. The germline V and J ends were trimmed by 0 bases and 8 bases, with 3 bases remaining between them. The CDR3 is 11 amino acids. The CDR3 region has the DNA TGTGCCACCAGTGATTTGTTAGGCTACACCTTC. Translating gives CATSDLLGYTF.

This clonotype was seen many times. CDR3 in amino acids: CASSLAGGSQSGNTIYF. As DNA, the CDR3 is TGCGCCAGCAGCTTGGCCGGAGGGTCGCAGTCTGGAAACACCATATATTTT. This chain joins TRBV5-1 and TRBJ1-3; D not resolved. The CDR3 is 17 amino acids. Germline V gene sequence: CDR1 SGHRS, CDR2 YFSETQ. V gave up 0 bases and J gave up 1 base, with 14 bases separating them.